The clone carrying this TCR beta chain was detected only once. Specified time point: newly diagnosed GD, antithyroid drugs for less than 3 months. Construction of the TCR library relied on RNA isolated from PBMCs. The guidelines of the American Thyroid Association were the basis for diagnosing Graves' disease. The CDR3 is made up of 15 amino acids. Per germline, CDR1 LGHDT and CDR2 YNNKEL (reference sequence). Trimming left V 0 bases short and J 6 bases short, with 15 bases between. This entry comes from a study of regulatory T cells in long-lasting Graves disease. Relying on iRepertoire HTBI primers and Arm-PCR of CDR3 regions, the team built TCR beta libraries. TCRdb re-analysed the multiplex PCR reads in MiXCR, keeping a single row per CDR3 protein. This repertoire shows 400,000 to 500,000 distinct CDR3 sequences, about 15% found once; its top ten account for 7.8%. These sequences were also reported in another study, on T cells in Graves' hyperthyroidism and ophthalmopathy.

This clonotype originated in a woman aged 40 to 55 with Graves disease. This specimen consisted of peripheral blood mononuclear cells (PBMCs), obtained at new diagnosis, from a patient treated with antithyroid drugs. The V call is TRBV3-1, the J call TRBJ2-7; possibly TRBD2 for D (5 bases). For the CDR3, the DNA is TGTGCCAGCAGCCAAGATAATTGGCTAGCTCCCGAGCAGTACTTC. Residues: CASSQDNWLAPEQYF.